The 4 T cell receptor beta chains listed next were all sequenced from one sample in a study of blood T cell repertoires in COVID-19. TCRdb's table, derived via immunoSEQ multiplex PCR, lists solely in-frame clones and lacks some. The sample has approximately 160,000 clones, around 83% seen once. Sequencing used peripheral blood. The receptors were gathered from a man between 65 and 85 years old who had recovered from COVID-19.

This chain links TRBV4-3 with TRBJ2-3; 7 bases map to TRBD2. The CDR3 runs to 17 residues. Trimming at V came to 1 base and at J to 1 base, leaving 8 bases not matched to a gene. Germline-derived CDR1 and CDR2 are LGHNA and YSLEER. Here the CDR3 DNA reads TGCGCCAGCAGCCAAGGGGAATGGGAGGGCCGCACAGATACGCAGTATTTT. This translates into CASSQGEWEGRTDTQYF.

V is TRBV9 and J is TRBJ2-5; 12 bases fit TRBD2. The germline CDR1 and CDR2 sequences are SGDLS and YYNGEE. The CDR3 covers 16 residues. J gave up 4 bases and V 2 bases, and 6 bases lay outside the gene matches. This CDR3 is CASSVGTSGSGETQYF. CDR3 sequence (DNA): TGTGCCAGCAGCGTGGGGACTAGCGGGTCGGGAGAGACCCAGTACTTC.

The V call is TRBV19, the J call TRBJ2-4; possibly TRBD2 for D (5 bases). This CDR3 contains 13 residues. Germline V gene lookup returns CDR1 LNHDA and CDR2 SQIVND (reference sequence). Trimming removed 7 bases from V and 8 bases from J, with 15 bases in between. The CDR3 is CASTLRGVDIQYF. In nucleotides, the CDR3 is TGTGCCAGTACTCTACGGGGAGTGGACATTCAGTACTTC.

The J gene is TRBJ1-2, the V gene TRBV28, with D maybe TRBD1 (6 bases). Germline V gene sequence: CDR1 MDHEN, CDR2 SYDVKM. Trimming cost V 7 bases and J 8 bases, with 20 bases left between them. The CDR3 loop spans 14 amino acids. The CDR3 DNA follows: TGTGCCAGCACCCTTTATCCAACAGGGTCCGGCTACACCTTC. Amino acid sequence: CASTLYPTGSGYTF.